This T cell receptor beta chain was captured by sequencing in a study of human T cells and chemical hapten exposure. Time point meaning: pre-sensitization, week 0. Treatment specified: therapeutic diphenylcyclopropenone sensitization with weekly scalp DPC. Each CDR3 protein gets one entry after TCRdb re-called the RACE reads with MiXCR. Of fewer than 200,000 distinct CDR3 sequences listed, 25% to 35% are singletons. The CDR3 contains 14 residues. The germline gives CDR1 MNHEY, CDR2 SVGEGT. V was trimmed by 2 bases and J by 9 bases, leaving 14 bases between them. Source: whole blood, taken in connection with sensitization to the hapten diphenylcyclopropenone (DPC). This chain connects TRBV6-2 or TRBV6-3 to TRBJ2-4; a weak D match, TRBD2 (5 bases). The origin of this receptor is a young woman with alopecia areata. Some clones in this sample may be carry-over from other donors' samples. CDR3 protein: CASSYEVGLGIQYF. In DNA, the CDR3 is TGTGCCAGCAGTTACGAGGTCGGACTCGGCATTCAGTACTTC.